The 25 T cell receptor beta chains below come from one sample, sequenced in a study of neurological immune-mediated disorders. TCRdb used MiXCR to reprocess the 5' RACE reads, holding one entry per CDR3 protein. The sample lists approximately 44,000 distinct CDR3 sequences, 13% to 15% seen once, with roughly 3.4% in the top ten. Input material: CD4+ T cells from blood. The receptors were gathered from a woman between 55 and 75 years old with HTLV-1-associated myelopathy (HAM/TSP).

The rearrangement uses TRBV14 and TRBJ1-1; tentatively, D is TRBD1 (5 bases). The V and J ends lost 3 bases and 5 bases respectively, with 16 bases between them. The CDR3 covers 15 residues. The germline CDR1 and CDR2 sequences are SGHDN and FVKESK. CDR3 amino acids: CASSQVQGGYTEAFF. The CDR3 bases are TGTGCCAGCAGCCAGGTTCAGGGAGGGTATACTGAAGCTTTCTTT.

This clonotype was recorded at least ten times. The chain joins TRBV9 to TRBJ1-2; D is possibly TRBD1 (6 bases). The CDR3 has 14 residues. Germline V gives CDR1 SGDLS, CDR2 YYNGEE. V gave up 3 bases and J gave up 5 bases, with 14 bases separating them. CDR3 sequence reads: CASSARQASYGYTF. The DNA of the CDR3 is TGTGCCAGCAGCGCCCGACAGGCCTCATATGGCTACACCTTC.

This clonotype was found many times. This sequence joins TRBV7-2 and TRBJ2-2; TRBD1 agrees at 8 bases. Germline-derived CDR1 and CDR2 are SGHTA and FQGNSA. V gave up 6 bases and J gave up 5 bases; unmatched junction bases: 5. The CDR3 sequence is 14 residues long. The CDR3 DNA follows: TGTGCCAGCAGGGCAGGGGGCTGGACCGGGGAGCTGTTTTTT. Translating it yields CASRAGGWTGELFF. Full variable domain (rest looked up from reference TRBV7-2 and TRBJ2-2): GAGVSQSPSNKVTEKGKDVELRCDPISGHTALYWYRQSLGQGLEFLIYFQGNSAPDKSGLPSDRFSAERTGGSVSTLTIQRTQQEDSAVYLCASRAGGWTGELFFGEGSRLTVL.

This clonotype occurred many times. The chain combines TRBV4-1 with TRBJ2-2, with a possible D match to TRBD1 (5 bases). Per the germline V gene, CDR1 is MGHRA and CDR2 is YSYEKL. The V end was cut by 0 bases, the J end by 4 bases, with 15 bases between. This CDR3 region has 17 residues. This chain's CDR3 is CASSQDLQGSGTGELFF. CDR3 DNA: TGCGCCAGCAGCCAAGATTTGCAGGGATCAGGCACCGGGGAGCTGTTTTTT.

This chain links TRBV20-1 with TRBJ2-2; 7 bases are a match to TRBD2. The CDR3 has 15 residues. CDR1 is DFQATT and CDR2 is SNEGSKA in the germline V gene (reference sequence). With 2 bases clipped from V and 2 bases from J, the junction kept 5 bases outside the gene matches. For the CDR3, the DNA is TGCAGTGCTAGAACCGGGACTAAAAACACCGGGGAGCTGTTTTTT. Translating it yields CSARTGTKNTGELFF.

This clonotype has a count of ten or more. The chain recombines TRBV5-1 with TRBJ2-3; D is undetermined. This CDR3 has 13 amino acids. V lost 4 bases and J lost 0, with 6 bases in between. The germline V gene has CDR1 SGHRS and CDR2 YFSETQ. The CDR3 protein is CASSVPSTDTQYF. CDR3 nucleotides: TGCGCCAGCAGCGTTCCTAGCACAGATACGCAGTATTTT.

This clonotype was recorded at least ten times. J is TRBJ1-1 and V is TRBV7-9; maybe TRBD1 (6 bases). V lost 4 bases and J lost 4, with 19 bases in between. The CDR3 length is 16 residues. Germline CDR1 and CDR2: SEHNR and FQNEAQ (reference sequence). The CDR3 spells CASSSPNGGTSTEAFF. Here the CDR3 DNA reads TGTGCCAGCAGCTCACCTAATGGGGGGACAAGCACTGAAGCTTTCTTT.

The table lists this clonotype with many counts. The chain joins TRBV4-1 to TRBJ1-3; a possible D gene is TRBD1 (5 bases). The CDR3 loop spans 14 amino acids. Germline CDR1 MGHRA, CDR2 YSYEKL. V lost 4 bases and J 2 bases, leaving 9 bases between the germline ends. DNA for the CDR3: TGCGCCAGCAGCCGAGGGACGACTGGAAACACCATATATTTT. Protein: CASSRGTTGNTIYF.

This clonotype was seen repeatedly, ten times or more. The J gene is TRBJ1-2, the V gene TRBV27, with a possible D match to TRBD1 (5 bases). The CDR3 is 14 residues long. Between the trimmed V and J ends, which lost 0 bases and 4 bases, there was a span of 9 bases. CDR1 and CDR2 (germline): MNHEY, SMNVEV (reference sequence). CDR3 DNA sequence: TGTGCCAGCAGTTTATCAGCAGGGTTCTATGGCTACACCTTC. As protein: CASSLSAGFYGYTF.

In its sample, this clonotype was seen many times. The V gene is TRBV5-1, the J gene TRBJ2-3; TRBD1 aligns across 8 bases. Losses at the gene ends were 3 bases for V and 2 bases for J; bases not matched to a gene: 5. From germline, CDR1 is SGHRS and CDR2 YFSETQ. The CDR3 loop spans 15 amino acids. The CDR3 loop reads CASSYGDRITDTQYF. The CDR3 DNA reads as TGCGCCAGCAGCTATGGGGACAGGATCACAGATACGCAGTATTTT.

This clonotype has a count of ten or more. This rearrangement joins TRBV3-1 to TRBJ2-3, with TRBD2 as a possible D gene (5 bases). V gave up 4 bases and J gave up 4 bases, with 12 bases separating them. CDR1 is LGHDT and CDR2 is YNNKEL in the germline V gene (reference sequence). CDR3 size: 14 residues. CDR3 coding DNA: TGTGCCAGCAGCCGAACTAGTTTGGCAGATACGCAGTATTTT. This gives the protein CASSRTSLADTQYF.

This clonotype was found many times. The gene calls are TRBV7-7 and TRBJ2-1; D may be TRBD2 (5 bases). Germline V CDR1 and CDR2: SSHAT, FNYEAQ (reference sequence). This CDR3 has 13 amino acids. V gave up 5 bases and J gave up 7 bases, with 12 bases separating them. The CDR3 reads CASSLGEHNEQFF. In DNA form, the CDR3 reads TGTGCCAGCAGCCTTGGGGAGCATAATGAGCAGTTCTTC. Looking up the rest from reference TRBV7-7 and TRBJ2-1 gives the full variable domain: GAGVSQSPRYKVTKRGQDVTLRCDPISSHATLYWYQQALGQGPEFLTYFNYEAQPDKSGLPSDRFSAERPEGSISTLTIQRTEQRDSAMYRCASSLGEHNEQFFGPGTRLTVL.

The CDR3 region is CASSLVGRSGELFF. Here the CDR3 DNA reads TGTGCCAGCAGTTTAGTTGGGCGCTCCGGGGAGCTGTTTTTT. The chain employs TRBV12-3 or TRBV12-4 and TRBJ2-2, with D unclear. The CDR3 totals 14 residues. V was shortened by 1 base and J by 6 bases, with 9 bases between the two germline ends.

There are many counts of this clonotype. The CDR3 sequence is CASSFELGQSVWRKTGELFF. In DNA form, the CDR3 reads TGTGCCAGCAGCTTCGAATTGGGCCAGTCGGTTTGGCGAAAAACCGGGGAGCTGTTTTTT. This chain connects TRBV7-2 to TRBJ2-2; D is undetermined. Germline CDR1 and CDR2: SGHTA and FQGNSA. The CDR3 length is 20 residues. The V gene lost 3 bases and the J gene lost 5 bases, with 28 bases spanning the gap.

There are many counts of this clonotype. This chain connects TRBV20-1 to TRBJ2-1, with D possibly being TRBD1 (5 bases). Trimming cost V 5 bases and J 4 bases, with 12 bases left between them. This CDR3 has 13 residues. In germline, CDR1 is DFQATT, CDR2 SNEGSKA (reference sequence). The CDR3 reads CSAEPTDYNEQFF. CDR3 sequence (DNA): TGCAGTGCTGAACCGACAGATTACAATGAGCAGTTCTTC.

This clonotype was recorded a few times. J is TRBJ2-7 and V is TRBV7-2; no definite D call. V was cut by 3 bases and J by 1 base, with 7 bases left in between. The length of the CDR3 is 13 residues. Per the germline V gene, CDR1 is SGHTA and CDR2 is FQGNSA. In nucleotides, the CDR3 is TGTGCCAGCAGCTTCAGCCGTTCCTACGAGCAGTACTTC. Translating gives CASSFSRSYEQYF.

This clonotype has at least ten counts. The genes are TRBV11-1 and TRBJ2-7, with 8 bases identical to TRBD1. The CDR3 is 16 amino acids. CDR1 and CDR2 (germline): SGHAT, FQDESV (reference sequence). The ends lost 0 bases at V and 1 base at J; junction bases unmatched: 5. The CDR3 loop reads CASSLARGQASYEQYF. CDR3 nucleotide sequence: TGTGCCAGCAGCTTAGCGCGGGGACAGGCTTCCTACGAGCAGTACTTC.

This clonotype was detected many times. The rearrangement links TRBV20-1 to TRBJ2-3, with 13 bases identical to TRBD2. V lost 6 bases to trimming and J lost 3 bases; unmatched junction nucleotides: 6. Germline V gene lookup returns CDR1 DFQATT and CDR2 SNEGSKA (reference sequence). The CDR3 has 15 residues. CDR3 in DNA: TGCAGTGCCACAGGACTAGCGGGGGCAACAGATACGCAGTATTTT. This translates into CSATGLAGATDTQYF.

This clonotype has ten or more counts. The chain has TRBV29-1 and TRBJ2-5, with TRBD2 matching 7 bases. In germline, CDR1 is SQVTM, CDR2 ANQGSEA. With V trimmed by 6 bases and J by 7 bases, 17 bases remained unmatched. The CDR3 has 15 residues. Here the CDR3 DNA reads TGCAGCGTCCTTCCGACTAGCTCCTCCAGAGGGACCCAGTACTTC. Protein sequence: CSVLPTSSSRGTQYF.

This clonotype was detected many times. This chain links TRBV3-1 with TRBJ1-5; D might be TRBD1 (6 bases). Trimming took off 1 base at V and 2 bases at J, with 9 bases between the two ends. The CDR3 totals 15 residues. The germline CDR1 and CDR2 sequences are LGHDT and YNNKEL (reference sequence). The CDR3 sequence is CASSQVAGGNQPQHF. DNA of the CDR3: TGTGCCAGCAGCCAAGTGGCAGGGGGCAATCAGCCCCAGCATTTT.

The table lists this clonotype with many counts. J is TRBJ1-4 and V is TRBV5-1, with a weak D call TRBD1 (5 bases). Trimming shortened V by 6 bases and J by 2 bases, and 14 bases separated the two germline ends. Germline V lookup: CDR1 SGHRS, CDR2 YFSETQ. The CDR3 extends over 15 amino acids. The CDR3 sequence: CASKPGWGTNEKLFF. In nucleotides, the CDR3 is TGCGCCAGCAAACCCGGCTGGGGGACTAATGAAAAACTGTTTTTT.

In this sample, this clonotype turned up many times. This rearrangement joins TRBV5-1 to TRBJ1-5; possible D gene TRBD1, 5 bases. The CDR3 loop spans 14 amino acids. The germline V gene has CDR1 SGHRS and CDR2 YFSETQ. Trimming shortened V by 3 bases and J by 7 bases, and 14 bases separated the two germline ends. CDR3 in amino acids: CASSYNGGEQPQHF. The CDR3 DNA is TGCGCCAGCAGCTATAATGGGGGTGAGCAGCCCCAGCATTTT.

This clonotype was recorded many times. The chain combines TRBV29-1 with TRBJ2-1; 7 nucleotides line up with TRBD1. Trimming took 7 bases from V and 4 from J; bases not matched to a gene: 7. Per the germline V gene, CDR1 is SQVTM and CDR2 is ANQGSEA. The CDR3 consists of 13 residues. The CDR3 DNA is TGCAGCGCTGACAGGGTAGGGTACAATGAGCAGTTCTTC. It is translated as CSADRVGYNEQFF.

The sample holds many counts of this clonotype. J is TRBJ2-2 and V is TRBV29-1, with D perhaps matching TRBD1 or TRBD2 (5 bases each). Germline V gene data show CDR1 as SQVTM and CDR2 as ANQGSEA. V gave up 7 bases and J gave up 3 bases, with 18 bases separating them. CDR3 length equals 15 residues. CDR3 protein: CSAKKTGLYTGELFF. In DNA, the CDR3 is TGCAGCGCCAAAAAAACAGGACTTTACACCGGGGAGCTGTTTTTT.

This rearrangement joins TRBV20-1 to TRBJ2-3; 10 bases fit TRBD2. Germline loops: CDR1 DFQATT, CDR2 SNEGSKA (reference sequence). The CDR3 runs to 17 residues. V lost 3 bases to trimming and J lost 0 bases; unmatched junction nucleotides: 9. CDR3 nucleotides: TGCAGTGCTAGTTCCCTAGCGGGGGACTCTAGCACAGATACGCAGTATTTT. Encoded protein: CSASSLAGDSSTDTQYF.